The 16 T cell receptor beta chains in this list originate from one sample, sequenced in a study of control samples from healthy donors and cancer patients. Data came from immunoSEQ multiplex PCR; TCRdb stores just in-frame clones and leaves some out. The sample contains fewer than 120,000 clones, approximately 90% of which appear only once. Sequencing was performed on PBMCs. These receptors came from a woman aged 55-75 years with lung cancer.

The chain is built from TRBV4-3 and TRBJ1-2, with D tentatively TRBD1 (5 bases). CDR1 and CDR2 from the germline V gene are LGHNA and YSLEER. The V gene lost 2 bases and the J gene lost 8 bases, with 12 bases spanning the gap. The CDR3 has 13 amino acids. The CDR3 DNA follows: TGCGCCAGCAGCCAAAGCAGGGATAGGGGCTACACCTTC. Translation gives CASSQSRDRGYTF.

CDR3 sequence (DNA): TGTGCCAGCAGCTTTCACCAAGAGACCCAGTACTTC. Translation gives CASSFHQETQYF. The chain recombines TRBV5-4 with TRBJ2-5; D not certain. Germline loops: CDR1 SGHNT, CDR2 YYREEE (reference sequence). Trimming shortened V by 2 bases and J by 0 bases, and 2 bases separated the two germline ends. CDR3 length: 12 residues.

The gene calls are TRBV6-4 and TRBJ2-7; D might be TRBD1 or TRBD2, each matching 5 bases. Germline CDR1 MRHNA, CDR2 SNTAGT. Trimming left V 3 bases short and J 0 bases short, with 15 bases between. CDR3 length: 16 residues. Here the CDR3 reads CASSDRDVLFSYEQYF. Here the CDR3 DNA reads TGTGCCAGCAGTGATAGGGACGTCTTGTTCTCCTACGAGCAGTACTTC.

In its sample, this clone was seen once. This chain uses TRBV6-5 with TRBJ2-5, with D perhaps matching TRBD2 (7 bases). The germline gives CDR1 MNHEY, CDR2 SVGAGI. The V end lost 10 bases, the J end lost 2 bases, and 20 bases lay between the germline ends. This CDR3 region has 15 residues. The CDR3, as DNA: TGTGCCATTCGGTCGGCGGGGGCCACACAAGAGACCCAGTACTTC. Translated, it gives CAIRSAGATQETQYF.

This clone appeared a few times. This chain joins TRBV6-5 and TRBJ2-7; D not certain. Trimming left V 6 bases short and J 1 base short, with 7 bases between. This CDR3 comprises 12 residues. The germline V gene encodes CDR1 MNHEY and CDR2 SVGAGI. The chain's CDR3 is CASRDLSYEQYF. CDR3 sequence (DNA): TGTGCCAGCAGGGACCTATCCTACGAGCAGTACTTC.

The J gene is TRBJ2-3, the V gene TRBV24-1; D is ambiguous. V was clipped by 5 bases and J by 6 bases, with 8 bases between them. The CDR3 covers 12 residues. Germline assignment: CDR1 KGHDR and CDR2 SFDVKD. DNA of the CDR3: TGTGCCACCAGTGGTTCGCGTGATACGCAGTATTTT. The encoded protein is CATSGSRDTQYF.

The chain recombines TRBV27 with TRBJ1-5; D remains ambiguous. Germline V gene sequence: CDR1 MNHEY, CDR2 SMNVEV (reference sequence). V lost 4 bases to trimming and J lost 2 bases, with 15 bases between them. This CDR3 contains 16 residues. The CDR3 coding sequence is TGTGCCAGCAGTTCCCGCCCGATCGAGGGCAATCAGCCCCAGCATTTT. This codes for CASSSRPIEGNQPQHF.

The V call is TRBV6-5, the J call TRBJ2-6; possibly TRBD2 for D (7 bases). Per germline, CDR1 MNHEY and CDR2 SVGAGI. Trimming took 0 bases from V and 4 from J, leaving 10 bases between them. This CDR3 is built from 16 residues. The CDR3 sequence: CASSYSTGGGANVLTF. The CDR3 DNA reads TGTGCCAGCAGTTACTCAACGGGGGGCGGGGCCAACGTCCTGACTTTC.

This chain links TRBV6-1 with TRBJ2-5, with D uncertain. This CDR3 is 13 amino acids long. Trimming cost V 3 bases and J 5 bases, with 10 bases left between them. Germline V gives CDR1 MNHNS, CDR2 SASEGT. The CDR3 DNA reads TGTGCCAGCAGTGACCCTAATCGGGAGACCCAGTACTTC. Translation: CASSDPNRETQYF.

DNA of the CDR3: TGCGCCAGCAGCCCGGACAGCTATGGCTACACCTTC. Residues: CASSPDSYGYTF. V gene TRBV5-1 combines with J gene TRBJ1-2; D possibly corresponds to TRBD1 (6 bases). The CDR3 has 12 residues. The V gene lost 4 bases and the J gene lost 4 bases, with 8 bases spanning the gap. Germline CDR1 reads SGHRS; CDR2 reads YFSETQ.

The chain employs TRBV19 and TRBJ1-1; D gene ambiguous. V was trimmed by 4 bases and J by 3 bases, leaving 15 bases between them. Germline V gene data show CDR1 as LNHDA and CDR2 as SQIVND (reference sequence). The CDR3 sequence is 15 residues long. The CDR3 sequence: CASSNPRTIDTEAFF. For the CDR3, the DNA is TGTGCCAGTAGTAACCCCCGGACCATCGACACTGAAGCTTTCTTT.

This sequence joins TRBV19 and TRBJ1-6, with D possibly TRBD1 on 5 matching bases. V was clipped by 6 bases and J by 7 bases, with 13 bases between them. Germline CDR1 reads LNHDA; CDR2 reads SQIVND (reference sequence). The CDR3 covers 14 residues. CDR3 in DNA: TGTGCCAGTAGAGGTGCAGGGAACAATTCACCCCTCCACTTT. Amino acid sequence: CASRGAGNNSPLHF.

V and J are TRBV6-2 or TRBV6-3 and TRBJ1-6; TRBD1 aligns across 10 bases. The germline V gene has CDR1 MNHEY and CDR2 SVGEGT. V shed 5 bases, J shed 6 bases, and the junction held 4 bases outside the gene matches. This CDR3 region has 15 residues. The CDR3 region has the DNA TGTGCCAGCAGTCGGACAGGGGGTTTTAATTCACCCCTCCACTTT. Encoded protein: CASSRTGGFNSPLHF.

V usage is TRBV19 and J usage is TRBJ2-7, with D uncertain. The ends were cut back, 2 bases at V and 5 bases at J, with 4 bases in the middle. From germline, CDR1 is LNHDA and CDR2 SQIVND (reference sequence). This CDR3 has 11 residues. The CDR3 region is CASSISHEQYF. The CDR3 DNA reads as TGTGCCAGTAGTATAAGCCACGAGCAGTACTTC.

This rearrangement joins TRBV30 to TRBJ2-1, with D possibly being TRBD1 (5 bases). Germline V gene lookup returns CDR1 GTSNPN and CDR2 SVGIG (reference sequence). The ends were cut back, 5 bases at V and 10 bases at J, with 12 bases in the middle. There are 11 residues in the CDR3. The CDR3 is CAWQGSREQFF. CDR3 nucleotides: TGTGCCTGGCAGGGTTCTAGGGAGCAGTTCTTC.

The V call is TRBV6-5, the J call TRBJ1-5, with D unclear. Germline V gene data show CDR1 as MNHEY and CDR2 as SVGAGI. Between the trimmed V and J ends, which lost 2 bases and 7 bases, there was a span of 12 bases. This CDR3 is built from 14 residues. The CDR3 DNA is TGTGCCAGCAGTTACAGAAGGGAAGGGCAGCCCCAGCATTTT. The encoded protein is CASSYRREGQPQHF.